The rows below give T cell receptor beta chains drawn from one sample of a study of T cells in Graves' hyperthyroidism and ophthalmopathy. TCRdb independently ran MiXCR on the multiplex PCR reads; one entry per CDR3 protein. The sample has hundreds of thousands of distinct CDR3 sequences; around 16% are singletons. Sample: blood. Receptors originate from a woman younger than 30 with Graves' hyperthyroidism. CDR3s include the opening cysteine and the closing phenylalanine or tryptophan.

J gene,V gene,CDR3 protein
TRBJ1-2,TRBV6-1,CAADGTAPSRGYTF
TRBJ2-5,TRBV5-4,CASSLEQRARESQYF
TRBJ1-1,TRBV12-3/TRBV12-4,CASSGMNTEAFF
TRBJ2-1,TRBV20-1,CSVQVGGNEQFF
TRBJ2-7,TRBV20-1,CSARYPYEQYF
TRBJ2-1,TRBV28,CASIPRGSNNEQFF
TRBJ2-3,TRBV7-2,CASSSSQSIFPGQGADTQYF
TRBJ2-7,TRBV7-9,CASSARGDGISYEQYF
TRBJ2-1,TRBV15,CATSRPGTDLEQFF
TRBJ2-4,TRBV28,CASSRRFSKNIQYF
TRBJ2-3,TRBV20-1,CSAPGGKDTQYF
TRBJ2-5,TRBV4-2,CASSQEASGDLQETQYF
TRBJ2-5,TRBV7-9,CASSHGLGSYF
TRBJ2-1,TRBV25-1,CASSDAAAGDNEQFF
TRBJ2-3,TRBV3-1,CASSRNSLARGSDTQYF
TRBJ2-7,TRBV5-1,CASSLGIQGQKEQYF
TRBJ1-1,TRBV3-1,CASSTRTNTEAFF
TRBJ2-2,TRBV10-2,CASNPSGGYTGELFF
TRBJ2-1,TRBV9,CASSVVGAGGPNEQFF
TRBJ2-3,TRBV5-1,CASSFGGASTDTQYF
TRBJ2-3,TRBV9,CASSAGRSSGSSDTQYF
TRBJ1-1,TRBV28,CASSPTGLDTEAFF
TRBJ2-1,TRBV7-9,CASSPSGSYNEQFF
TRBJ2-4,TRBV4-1,CASSPLRLAGLAKNIQYF
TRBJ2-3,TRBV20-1,CSARADPRVAQYF
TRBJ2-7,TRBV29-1,CSVEGTAYEQYF
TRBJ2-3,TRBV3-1,CASSQGSGTDTQYF
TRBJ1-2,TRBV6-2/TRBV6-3,CASPVEWGYGYTF
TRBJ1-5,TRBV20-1,CSAASSNQPQHF
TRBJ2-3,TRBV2,CASTKAGVSTDTQYF
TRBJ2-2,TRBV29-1,CSVEPPNTGELFF
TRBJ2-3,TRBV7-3,CASSQGEFGTDTQYF
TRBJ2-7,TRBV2,CASGTGTATYEQYF
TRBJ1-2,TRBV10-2,CASSTSSIWGKTNYGYTF
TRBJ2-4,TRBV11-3,CASSSGGDIQYF
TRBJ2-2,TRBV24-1,CATSDLRGQRSTGELFF
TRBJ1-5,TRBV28,CASSSDTLDGQPQHF
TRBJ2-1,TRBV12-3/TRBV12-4,CASSSTTSRLDNEQFF
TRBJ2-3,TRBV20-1,CSAIEGFGDTQYF
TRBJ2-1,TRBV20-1,CSARKGEGSEQFF
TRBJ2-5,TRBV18,CASSPMGQRTSTKGETQYF
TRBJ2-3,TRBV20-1,CSATGDTQYF
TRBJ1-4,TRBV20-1,CSARGPGRPNEKLFF
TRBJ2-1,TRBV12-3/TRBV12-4,CASSRFLFGTSGYNEQFF
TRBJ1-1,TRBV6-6,CASITLKMASIGGKAFF
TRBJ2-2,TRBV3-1,CASTGRKAGELFF
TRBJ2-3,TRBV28,CASSSAGTDTDTQYF
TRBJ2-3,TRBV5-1,CASSLESGFTDTQYF
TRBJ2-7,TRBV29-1,CSVVNGPYEQYF
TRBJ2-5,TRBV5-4,CASSLGGAGAETQYF